This TCR beta chain was obtained from a study of blood T cell repertoires in COVID-19. In the study overall: From T cells, B-cell-depleted T cells, or PBMCs came the material, which was cDNA or gDNA.

Authors' data handling: Using reference gene primer amplification, nucleated cell counts were estimated. Data came from immunoSEQ multiplex PCR; TCRdb stores just in-frame clones and leaves some out. For V, J and clone size, that table is used; D and trimming come from the DNA. The sample consists of approximately 280,000 clones, 85% of them appearing once. Enrollees, about 18 to 95 years old, lived in about two dozen US areas. The CDR3 covers 13 residues. Germline V gives CDR1 WSHSY, CDR2 SAAADI. Germline trimming cut 6 bases from V and 6 bases from J; bases unmatched to any gene: 7. This clone has more than one count but fewer than ten.

The chain uses TRBV10-2 and TRBJ2-7; 8 bases fit TRBD2. The receptor's source is a woman aged 45 to 65 who had recovered from COVID-19. Sequences were obtained from PBMCs or T cells enriched from blood (not recorded which). The CDR3 nucleotides read TGCGCCAGCAGGGAGGCGGGGGGAGCCGAGCAGTACTTC. Translating gives CASREAGGAEQYF.